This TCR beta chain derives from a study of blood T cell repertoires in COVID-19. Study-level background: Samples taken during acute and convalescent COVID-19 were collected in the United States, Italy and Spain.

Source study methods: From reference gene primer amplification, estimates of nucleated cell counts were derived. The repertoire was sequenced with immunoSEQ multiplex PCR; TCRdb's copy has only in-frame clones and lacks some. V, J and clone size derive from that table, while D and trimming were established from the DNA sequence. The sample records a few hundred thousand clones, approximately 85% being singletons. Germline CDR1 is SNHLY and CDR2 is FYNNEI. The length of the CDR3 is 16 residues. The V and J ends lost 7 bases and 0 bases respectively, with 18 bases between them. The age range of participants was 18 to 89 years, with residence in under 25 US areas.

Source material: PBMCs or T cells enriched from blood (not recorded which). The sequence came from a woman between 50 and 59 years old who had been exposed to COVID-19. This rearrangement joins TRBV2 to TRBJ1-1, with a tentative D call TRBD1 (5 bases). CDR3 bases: TGTGCCAGCATTAGCCGGGGGGGGGTAATGAACACTGAAGCTTTCTTT. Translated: CASISRGGVMNTEAFF.